This T cell receptor beta chain derives from a study of blood T cell repertoires in COVID-19. Turning to the study itself: Both acute and convalescent COVID-19 samples were obtained from the United States, Italy and Spain. T cells, B-cell-depleted T cells, or PBMCs provided the cDNA or gDNA that served as material.

The CDR3 is 15 residues long. Germline V gene lookup returns CDR1 SGHRS and CDR2 YFSETQ. Trimming removed 4 bases at V and 4 bases at J, with 18 bases between. Original methodology: Counts of nucleated cells, estimated from reference gene primer amplification, were obtained. Sequencing was performed with immunoSEQ multiplex PCR; in TCRdb, only in-frame clones are kept and a portion is missing. The DNA gave D and trimming, while V, J and clone size come from that table. The table includes 250,000 to 350,000 clones, roughly 88% detected once. Sequences were obtained from peripheral blood. The chain joins TRBV5-1 to TRBJ2-7, with D possibly matching TRBD1 (5 bases). The source is a man aged 18 to 30 with active or convalescent COVID-19. The CDR3: CASSPAPGRSYEQYF. CDR3 nucleotide sequence: TGCGCCAGCAGCCCAGCCCCAGGGCGGAGTTACGAGCAGTACTTC.